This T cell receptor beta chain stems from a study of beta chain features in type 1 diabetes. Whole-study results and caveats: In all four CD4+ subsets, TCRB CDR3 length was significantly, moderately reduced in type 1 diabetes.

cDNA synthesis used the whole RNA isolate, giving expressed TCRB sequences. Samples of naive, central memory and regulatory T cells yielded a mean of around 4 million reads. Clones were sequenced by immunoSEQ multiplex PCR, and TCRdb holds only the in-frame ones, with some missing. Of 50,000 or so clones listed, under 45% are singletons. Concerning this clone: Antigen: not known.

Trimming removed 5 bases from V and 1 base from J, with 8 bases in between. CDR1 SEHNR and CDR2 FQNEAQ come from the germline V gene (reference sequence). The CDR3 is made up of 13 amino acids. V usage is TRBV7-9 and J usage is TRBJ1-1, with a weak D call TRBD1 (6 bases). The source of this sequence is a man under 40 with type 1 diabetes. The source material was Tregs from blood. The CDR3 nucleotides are TGTGCCAGCAGCAAGACAGGGAACACTGAAGCTTTCTTT. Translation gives CASSKTGNTEAFF.